This record covers a single T cell receptor (beta chain). Within the sample, other DNA sequences also encode this same CDR3. The data derive from a study of cytomegalovirus exposure and HLA in healthy donors. PCR amplification relied on 60 Vbeta primers (plus 13 Jbeta primers). Measured with immunoSEQ multiplex PCR; TCRdb has only the in-frame clones, and not every one. Of 100,000 to 150,000 clones listed, 8% to 11% are singletons. V lost 4 bases and J lost 0; bases outside the gene matches: 5. CDR3 length: 17 residues. Germline lookup yields CDR1 MGHRA and CDR2 YSYEKL. The receptor was derived from a woman aged 18 to 35 in good health and CMV-seropositive. This chain links TRBV4-1 with TRBJ2-6, with 8 bases fitting TRBD1. Sequenced: PBMCs. The CDR3 coding sequence is TGCGCCAGCAGCCGACAGGGGAGAACCTCTGGGGCCAACGTCCTGACTTTC. As protein: CASSRQGRTSGANVLTF.